The 8 T cell receptor beta chains below come from one sample, sequenced in a study of cytomegalovirus exposure and HLA in healthy donors. Profiling relied on immunoSEQ multiplex PCR, and the TCRdb table lists in-frame clones only, not all of them. Of more than 200,000 clones in the sample, 90% were seen once. Sequencing was performed on PBMCs. The source of these receptors is a woman under 40 in good health and CMV-seronegative.

The chain links TRBV27 to TRBJ2-7, with D unclear. Germline loops: CDR1 MNHEY, CDR2 SMNVEV (reference sequence). Trimming pared 6 bases from V and 4 bases from J, leaving 13 bases between. The CDR3 is 13 amino acids. CDR3 loop: CASRGPAGYEQYF. The CDR3 nucleotides read TGTGCCAGCAGAGGCCCCGCCGGGTACGAGCAGTACTTC.

The gene calls are TRBV19 and TRBJ2-7; 8 bases align to TRBD2. The CDR3 consists of 14 residues. J was trimmed by 2 bases and V by 5 bases; bases with no gene match: 5. Germline values: CDR1 LNHDA, CDR2 SQIVND (reference sequence). The CDR3 protein is CASSERLATYEQYF. DNA of the CDR3: TGTGCCAGTAGTGAGAGACTAGCGACCTACGAGCAGTACTTC.

With regard to this clone: This could be a read error, since a much larger clone is one nucleotide away. This chain joins TRBV11-2 and TRBJ1-5, with 12 bases fitting TRBD1. V shed 5 bases and J 6 bases; nucleotides not matched to a gene: 5. The CDR3 consists of 15 residues. Per the germline V gene, CDR1 is SGHAT and CDR2 is FQNNGV. The CDR3 DNA follows: TGTGCCAGCAGCCCGGGGACAGGGGGCGGTCAGCCCCAGCATTTT. It specifies CASSPGTGGGQPQHF.

In regard to this clone: Sequence at one end of the junction differs from germline and may be a read error. V is TRBV6-5 and J is TRBJ2-7; the D gene is possibly TRBD2 (6 bases). The CDR3 loop spans 15 amino acids. Germline V CDR1 and CDR2: MNHEY, SVGAGI. In DNA form, the CDR3 reads TGTGCCAGCAGTCACTCCGGGACTCCAACCTACGAGCAGTACTTC. Translating gives CASSHSGTPTYEQYF.

The chain couples TRBV4-2 to TRBJ1-2; 10 nucleotides align to TRBD1. This CDR3 region has 15 residues. With 1 base clipped from V and 3 bases from J, the junction kept 2 bases outside the gene matches. Germline-derived CDR1 and CDR2 are LGHNA and YNFKEQ. In DNA form, the CDR3 reads TGTGCCAGCAGCCAAGGACAGGGGGCCGACTATGGCTACACCTTC. This codes for CASSQGQGADYGYTF.

The V gene is TRBV5-6, the J gene TRBJ2-3, with 9 bases identical to TRBD2. J was trimmed by 3 bases and V by 0 bases; bases with no gene match: 5. The CDR3 is 16 residues long. The germline V gene has CDR1 SGHDT and CDR2 YYEEEE. The CDR3 loop is CASSLEASGMTDTQYF. The CDR3 DNA sequence: TGTGCCAGCAGCTTGGAAGCTAGCGGGATGACAGATACGCAGTATTTT.

V gene TRBV11-3 combines with J gene TRBJ2-1, with D maybe TRBD1 (7 bases). Per the germline V gene, CDR1 is SGHNT and CDR2 is YENEEA. V dropped 2 bases and J dropped 6 bases, with 14 bases sitting between them. The CDR3 extends over 15 amino acids. CDR3 in amino acids: CASSLRQGGGNEQFF. The DNA for the CDR3 is TGTGCCAGCAGCTTAAGACAGGGAGGCGGCAATGAGCAGTTCTTC.

The rearrangement uses TRBV5-1 and TRBJ2-7, with D tentatively TRBD1 (5 bases). Germline CDR1 is SGHRS and CDR2 is YFSETQ. The CDR3 length is 13 residues. V shed 4 bases and J shed 3 bases, with 11 bases lying between them. As DNA, the CDR3 is TGCGCCAGCAGCGGGGCCACCTTCTACGAGCAGTACTTC. Its translation is CASSGATFYEQYF.